A single sample is the source of the 29 T cell receptor beta chains below, sequenced in a study of Graves' ophthalmopathy and Graves' hyperthyroidism. RNA transcripts were the template, and TCR beta CDR3 regions were amplified from them. First-round RT-PCR employed HTBI primers, with a second-round multiplex PCR after it. Each CDR3 protein gets one entry after TCRdb re-called the multiplex PCR reads with MiXCR. Of 400,000 or so distinct CDR3 sequences in the sample, roughly 15% were seen once. The sequenced sample consisted of peripheral blood. These TCRs come from a woman aged 18-29 years with stable Graves' hyperthyroidism.

This clonotype was seen repeatedly, ten times or more. V usage is TRBV12-3 or TRBV12-4 and J usage is TRBJ2-2; D not certain. The CDR3 is 14 residues long. Trimming shortened V by 5 bases and J by 6 bases, and 13 bases separated the two germline ends. The CDR3 bases are TGTGCCAGCAGTCCCAGCCCGGACGCCGGGGAGCTGTTTTTT. Protein sequence: CASSPSPDAGELFF.

The table lists this clonotype with a few counts. This sequence joins TRBV7-8 and TRBJ1-5, with D possibly being TRBD1 (5 bases). This CDR3 region has 15 residues. Looked up from germline, CDR1 is SGHVS and CDR2 is FQNEAQ. Deletions cut 5 bases from V and 4 bases from J, with 15 bases between. The CDR3 DNA reads TGTGCCAGCAGCGAAATAAAAAAGGGGAATCAGCCCCAGCATTTT. Translated: CASSEIKKGNQPQHF.

This clonotype has only a few counts. This chain links TRBV11-2 with TRBJ2-3, with D uncertain. The germline CDR1 and CDR2 sequences are SGHAT and FQNNGV. Trimming shortened V by 1 base and J by 1 base, and 9 bases separated the two germline ends. The CDR3 is 15 residues long. CDR3 protein: CASSLGQSRTDTQYF. The CDR3 nucleotides are TGTGCCAGCAGCTTAGGCCAGTCTCGCACAGATACGCAGTATTTT. Drawing the rest from reference TRBV11-2 and TRBJ2-3, the complete variable domain is EAGVAQSPRYKIIEKRQSVAFWCNPISGHATLYWYQQILGQGPKLLIQFQNNGVVDDSQLPKDRFSAERLKGVDSTLKIQPAKLEDSAVYLCASSLGQSRTDTQYFGPGTRLTVL.

This clonotype was observed many times. The chain combines TRBV6-5 with TRBJ2-7, with a possible D match to TRBD1 (5 bases). CDR1 and CDR2 from the germline V gene are MNHEY and SVGAGI. CDR3 length: 15 residues. V lost 2 bases and J lost 4, with 15 bases in between. The CDR3 sequence: CASSYQPRTLYEQYF. The DNA for the CDR3 is TGTGCCAGCAGTTACCAGCCTCGGACACTTTACGAGCAGTACTTC.

In the case of this clonotype: Because the CDR3 is missing its conserved closing phenylalanine or tryptophan, this is likely a read error. This chain connects TRBV4-1 to TRBJ2-7, with unresolved D. This CDR3 has 15 residues. The germline CDR1 and CDR2 sequences are MGHRA and YSYEKL. Trimming left V 0 bases short and J 0 bases short, with 9 bases between. The CDR3 nucleotides read TGCGCCAGCAGCCAAGATCTCCTCATCTCCTACGAGCAGTACTTG. This gives the protein CASSQDLLISYEQYL.

Remarks on this clonotype: Possible read error: a much larger clone is one base away. The chain has TRBV15 and TRBJ2-5; D gene ambiguous. The CDR3 is made up of 15 amino acids. The germline V gene has CDR1 LNHNV and CDR2 YYDKDF (reference sequence). CDR3 nucleotides: TGTGCCACCAGCCAGGTTACGTCACTTCAAGATACCCAGTACTTC. It yields the protein CATSQVTSLQDTQYF.

Many counts were recorded for this clonotype. This chain uses TRBV28 with TRBJ2-7, with 7 bases identical to TRBD1. V shed 4 bases and J 8 bases; nucleotides not matched to a gene: 20. CDR3 size: 17 residues. The V gene's germline CDR1 is MDHEN and CDR2 SYDVKM. CDR3 DNA: TGTGCCAGCAGTTCTCAGGGGGATGGCAGGCCCCTCGGGCAGCAGTACTTC. The encoded protein is CASSSQGDGRPLGQQYF.

This clonotype was picked up many times. This rearrangement joins TRBV12-3 or TRBV12-4 to TRBJ1-2, with TRBD1 matching 8 bases. Trimming cost V 3 bases and J 3 bases; bases outside gene matches: 6. This CDR3 contains 15 residues. This chain's CDR3 is CASSFSDRVYYGYTF. CDR3 sequence (DNA): TGTGCCAGCAGTTTCTCGGACAGGGTATACTATGGCTACACCTTC.

This clonotype was seen many times. The chain employs TRBV5-1 and TRBJ1-2; possibly TRBD1 for D (5 bases). Germline V gives CDR1 SGHRS, CDR2 YFSETQ. Trimming removed 7 bases at V and 4 bases at J, with 14 bases between. The CDR3 covers 13 residues. CDR3 in DNA: TGCGCCAGCCGGGACCGTAAAAGCTATGGCTACACCTTC. Protein: CASRDRKSYGYTF.

This clonotype was observed at least ten times. The CDR3 nucleotides read TGCAGTGCTAGTACCCGGGGGCTGACTAATCAGCCCCAGCATTTT. This sequence encodes CSASTRGLTNQPQHF. The V call is TRBV20-1, the J call TRBJ1-5; the D gene is possibly TRBD1 (6 bases). The CDR3 extends over 15 amino acids. Trimming took 3 bases from V and 4 from J, leaving 16 bases between them. CDR1 and CDR2 from the germline V gene are DFQATT and SNEGSKA (reference sequence).

This clonotype was recorded at least ten times. This chain connects TRBV7-3 to TRBJ2-2; D remains ambiguous. Germline V CDR1 and CDR2: SGHTA, FQGTGA. This CDR3 contains 13 residues. Trimming stripped 1 base from V and 6 bases from J, with 6 bases between. In DNA form, the CDR3 reads TGTGCCAGCAGCTTAAGTGGACCCGGGGAGCTGTTTTTT. Its translation: CASSLSGPGELFF.

Many counts were recorded for this clonotype. A read error may account for a junction end that differs from germline. The chain recombines TRBV20-1 with TRBJ1-1; D unclear. The CDR3 is 14 residues long. In germline, CDR1 is DFQATT, CDR2 SNEGSKA (reference sequence). The CDR3 nucleotides read TGCAGTGCTAGAGGAGGAGGGTCGAACACTGAAGCTCTCTTT. Translated, it gives CSARGGGSNTEALF.

This clonotype came up many times. One end of the junction does not line up with germline, which may come from a read error. The rearrangement joins TRBV2 to TRBJ1-6, with 10 bases that match TRBD1. CDR3 length: 17 residues. Germline V lookup: CDR1 SNHLY, CDR2 FYNNEI. The CDR3 reads CASNERTGGSYNSPLHF. CDR3 sequence (DNA): TGTGCCAGCAATGAACGGACAGGGGGTTCCTATAATTCACCCCTCCACTTT.

Many counts were recorded for this clonotype. The chain links TRBV6-1 to TRBJ2-7, with 8 positions matching TRBD1. CDR3 size: 14 residues. After removal of 6 bases from V and 2 bases from J, the junction contained 6 bases not matched to a gene. Germline values: CDR1 MNHNS, CDR2 SASEGT. This chain's CDR3 is CASSGTGWAYEQYF. The CDR3 region has the DNA TGTGCCAGCAGCGGGACAGGTTGGGCCTACGAGCAGTACTTC.

This clonotype was observed at least ten times. V and J are TRBV12-5 and TRBJ1-1; a possible D gene is TRBD1 (5 bases). V gave up 4 bases and J gave up 4 bases, with 13 bases separating them. This CDR3 has 14 amino acids. From germline, CDR1 is LGHNT and CDR2 FRNRAP. CDR3 residues: CASGSSRASTEAFF. The CDR3, as DNA: TGTGCTAGTGGTTCGAGCAGGGCCTCCACTGAAGCTTTCTTT.

The table lists this clonotype with many counts. This chain links TRBV20-1 with TRBJ1-6, with D perhaps matching TRBD1 (5 bases). There are 14 residues in the CDR3. Germline V lookup: CDR1 DFQATT, CDR2 SNEGSKA (reference sequence). Deletions cut 4 bases from V and 11 bases from J, with 18 bases between. CDR3 protein: CSAMEDGGMTPLHF. DNA for the CDR3: TGCAGTGCTATGGAGGACGGGGGAATGACACCCCTCCACTTT.

This clonotype has at least ten counts. V usage is TRBV20-1 and J usage is TRBJ2-7; TRBD1 aligns across 9 bases. CDR3 size: 15 residues. V lost 2 bases to trimming and J lost 2 bases; unmatched junction nucleotides: 7. Germline values: CDR1 DFQATT, CDR2 SNEGSKA (reference sequence). CDR3 residues: CSARPTGGNPYEQYF. The CDR3 DNA is TGCAGTGCTAGACCGACAGGGGGAAACCCCTACGAGCAGTACTTC.

This clonotype was counted many times. CDR3 region: CASSPPTPKETQYF. In DNA, the CDR3 is TGTGCCAGCTCACCCCCGACCCCCAAAGAGACCCAGTACTTC. The chain has TRBV18 and TRBJ2-5, with D uncertain. V dropped 3 bases and J dropped 3 bases, with 11 bases sitting between them. This CDR3 region has 14 residues. Germline CDR1 and CDR2: KGHSH and LQKENI.

Ten or more counts support this clonotype. The chain joins TRBV7-2 to TRBJ2-4; no reliable D call. Deletions cut 5 bases from V and 0 bases from J, with 11 bases between. The CDR3 is 15 residues long. From germline, CDR1 is SGHTA and CDR2 FQGNSA. CDR3: CASSPLGVAKNIQYF. In nucleotides, the CDR3 is TGTGCCAGCAGCCCCCTGGGTGTAGCCAAAAACATTCAGTACTTC.

This clonotype came up a few times. The rearrangement uses TRBV18 and TRBJ1-2, with unresolved D. Trimming cost V 0 bases and J 0 bases, with 11 bases left between them. Germline values: CDR1 KGHSH, CDR2 LQKENI. This CDR3 spans 16 amino acids. CDR3 DNA: TGTGCCAGCTCACCACCGGGCAGGCTAACTAACTATGGCTACACCTTC. Its translation is CASSPPGRLTNYGYTF.

There are many counts of this clonotype. This chain connects TRBV10-2 to TRBJ1-2; 8 nucleotides align to TRBD1. This CDR3 is built from 15 residues. Germline V gives CDR1 WSHSY, CDR2 SAAADI. V lost 3 bases, J lost 8 bases, and 11 bases stayed unmatched. CDR3 DNA sequence: TGCGCCAGCAGTGAAACGGGACAGGTCTTGGAGGGCTACACCTTC. Translating gives CASSETGQVLEGYTF.

This clonotype was counted at least ten times. The J gene is TRBJ1-1, the V gene TRBV29-1; 8 nucleotides line up with TRBD1. V shed 4 bases, J shed 3 bases, and the junction held 10 bases outside the gene matches. Germline CDR1 and CDR2: SQVTM and ANQGSEA. The CDR3 has 15 amino acids. The CDR3 here is CSVVGTGFRDTEAFF. CDR3 bases: TGCAGCGTTGTAGGGACAGGCTTTAGGGACACTGAAGCTTTCTTT.

This clonotype was seen a few times. The chain links TRBV12-3 or TRBV12-4 to TRBJ1-2; the D gene is possibly TRBD1 (6 bases). Trimming removed 8 bases from V and 4 bases from J, with 11 bases in between. This CDR3 spans 12 amino acids. CDR3 residues: CASVLRGYGYTF. CDR3 DNA: TGTGCCAGCGTCCTCAGGGGCTATGGCTACACCTTC.

This clonotype was counted many times. V is TRBV6-2 or TRBV6-3 and J is TRBJ2-7; TRBD1 is a possible D gene (6 bases). The CDR3 length is 14 residues. V lost 4 bases, J lost 2 bases, and 12 bases lay in between. Per the germline V gene, CDR1 is MNHEY and CDR2 is SVGEGT. This CDR3 is CASSSARGPYEQYF. The DNA for the CDR3 is TGTGCCAGCAGTTCAGCCAGGGGCCCCTACGAGCAGTACTTC.

The rearrangement joins TRBV12-3 or TRBV12-4 to TRBJ2-3, with a tentative D call TRBD1 (6 bases). CDR3 length: 15 residues. Trimming removed 3 bases from V and 1 base from J, with 11 bases in between. Here the CDR3 DNA reads TGTGCCAGCAGTTTGGCGGACAGACGCACAGATACGCAGTATTTT. Translating gives CASSLADRRTDTQYF.

This clonotype was seen only a few times. The rearrangement uses TRBV12-3 or TRBV12-4 and TRBJ1-6, with 7 bases matching TRBD1. Trimming cost V 2 bases and J 9 bases; bases outside gene matches: 4. CDR3 size: 14 residues. The CDR3 DNA reads as TGTGCCAGCAGTTTATACAGGGGCGGTTCACCCCTCCACTTT. Translated: CASSLYRGGSPLHF.

This clonotype was seen repeatedly, ten times or more. The chain is built from TRBV5-4 and TRBJ2-7; either TRBD1 or TRBD2 may supply D (5 bases each). The CDR3 is 15 residues long. Germline CDR1 SGHNT, CDR2 YYREEE (reference sequence). V lost 0 bases and J 2 bases, leaving 12 bases between the germline ends. CDR3 in DNA: TGTGCCAGCAGCTTGGGACAGATGAGGGCCTACGAGCAGTACTTC. Translation: CASSLGQMRAYEQYF.

This clonotype has a count of ten or more. The V and J genes are TRBV6-2 or TRBV6-3 and TRBJ1-2; D is unclear. From germline, CDR1 is MNHEY and CDR2 SVGEGT. Trimming removed 7 bases from V and 2 bases from J, with 14 bases in between. CDR3 length: 14 residues. The CDR3 DNA is TGTGCCAGCACCAGAGGCGGGGAGAACTATGGCTACACCTTC. Its translation is CASTRGGENYGYTF.

This clonotype was seen ten or more times. The CDR3 is CASRTLWGRRWENTEAFF. As DNA, the CDR3 is TGTGCCAGCAGAACTCTATGGGGTCGAAGGTGGGAGAACACTGAAGCTTTCTTT. The V and J genes are TRBV13 and TRBJ1-1; D remains unclear. Germline V gene lookup returns CDR1 PRHDT and CDR2 FYEKMQ (reference sequence). The CDR3 totals 18 residues. V lost 6 bases and J lost 1, with 24 bases in between.